This entry is about one T cell receptor (beta chain). Its antigen is not known. The sample belongs to a study of cytomegalovirus exposure and HLA in healthy donors. The study's findings and limits: Usually a TCR sequence was rare, but some public TCRs were found in many donors. High specificity and sensitivity for cytomegalovirus status were reported for the classifier. The study flagged roughly 160 TCR beta chains as cytomegalovirus-associated.

Assay used: immunoSEQ multiplex PCR; TCRdb lists only in-frame clones, some missing. The data hold 95,000 to 120,000 clones, with approximately 94% observed a single time. The CDR3 has 16 amino acids. In germline, CDR1 is SGHAT, CDR2 FQNNGV. Trimming cost V 3 bases and J 0 bases, with 14 bases left between them. The origin of this receptor is a woman aged 18-29 years in good health and CMV-seronegative. The specimen sequenced was PBMCs. The chain has TRBV11-2 and TRBJ1-1; maybe TRBD1 (5 bases). The CDR3 DNA is TGTGCCAGCAGCTTTCGGGGGGGGGTCATGAACACTGAAGCTTTCTTT. Amino acids: CASSFRGGVMNTEAFF.